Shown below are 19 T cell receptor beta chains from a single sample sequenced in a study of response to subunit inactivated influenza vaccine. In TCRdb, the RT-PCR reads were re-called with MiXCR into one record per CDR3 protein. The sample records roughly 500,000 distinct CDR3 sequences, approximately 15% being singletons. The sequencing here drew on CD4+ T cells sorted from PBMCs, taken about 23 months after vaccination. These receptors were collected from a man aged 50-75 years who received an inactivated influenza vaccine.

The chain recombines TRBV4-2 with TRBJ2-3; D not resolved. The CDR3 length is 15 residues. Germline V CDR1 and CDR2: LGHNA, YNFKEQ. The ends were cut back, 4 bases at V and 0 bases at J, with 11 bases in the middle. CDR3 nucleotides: TGTGCCAGCAGCCCAGACCCGAGTAGCACAGATACGCAGTATTTT. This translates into CASSPDPSSTDTQYF.

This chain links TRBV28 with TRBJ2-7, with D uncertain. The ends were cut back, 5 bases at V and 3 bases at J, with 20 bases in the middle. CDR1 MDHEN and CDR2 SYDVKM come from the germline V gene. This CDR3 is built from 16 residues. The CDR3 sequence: CASSPPLEGLNYEQYF. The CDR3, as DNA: TGTGCCAGCAGTCCACCCCTCGAAGGGCTCAACTACGAGCAGTACTTC.

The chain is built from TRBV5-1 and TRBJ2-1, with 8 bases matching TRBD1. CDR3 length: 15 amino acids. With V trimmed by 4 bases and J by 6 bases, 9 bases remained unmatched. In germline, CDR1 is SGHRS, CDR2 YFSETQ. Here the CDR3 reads CASSRSGTGGNEQFF. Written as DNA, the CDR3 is TGCGCCAGCAGCCGATCCGGGACAGGTGGCAATGAGCAGTTCTTC.

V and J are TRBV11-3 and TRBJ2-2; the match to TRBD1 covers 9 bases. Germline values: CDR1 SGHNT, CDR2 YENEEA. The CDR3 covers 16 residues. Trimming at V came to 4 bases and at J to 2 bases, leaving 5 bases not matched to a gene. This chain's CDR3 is CASSSGTGINTGELFF. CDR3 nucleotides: TGTGCCAGCAGCTCCGGGACAGGGATTAACACCGGGGAGCTGTTTTTT.

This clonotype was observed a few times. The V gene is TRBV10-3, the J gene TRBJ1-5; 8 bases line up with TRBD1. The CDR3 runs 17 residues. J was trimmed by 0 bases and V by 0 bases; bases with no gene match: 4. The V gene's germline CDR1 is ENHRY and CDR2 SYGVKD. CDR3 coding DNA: TGTGCCATCAGTGAGTCTAGGACAGGGCATAGCAATCAGCCCCAGCATTTT. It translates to CAISESRTGHSNQPQHF.

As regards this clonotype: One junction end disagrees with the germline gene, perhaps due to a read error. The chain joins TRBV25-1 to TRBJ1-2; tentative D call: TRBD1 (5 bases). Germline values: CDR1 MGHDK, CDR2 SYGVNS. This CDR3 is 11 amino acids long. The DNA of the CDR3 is TGTGCCAGCAGCCGGGTGTCAGGGCGCTCCTTC. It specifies CASSRVSGRSF.

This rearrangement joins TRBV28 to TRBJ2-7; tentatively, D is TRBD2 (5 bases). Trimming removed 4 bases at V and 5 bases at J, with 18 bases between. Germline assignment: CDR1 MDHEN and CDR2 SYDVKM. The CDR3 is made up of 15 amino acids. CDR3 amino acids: CASSSYRGSGHEQYF. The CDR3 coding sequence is TGTGCCAGCAGTTCCTACCGGGGTTCGGGCCACGAGCAGTACTTC. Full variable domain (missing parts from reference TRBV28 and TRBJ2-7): DVKVTQSSRYLVKRTGEKVFLECVQDMDHENMFWYRQDPGLGLRLIYFSYDVKMKEKGDIPEGYSVSREKKERFSLILESASTNQTSMYLCASSSYRGSGHEQYFGPGTRLTVT.

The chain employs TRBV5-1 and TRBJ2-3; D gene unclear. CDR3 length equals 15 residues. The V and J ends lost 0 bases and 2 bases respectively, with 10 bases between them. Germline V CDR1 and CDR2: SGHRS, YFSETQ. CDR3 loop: CASSLDGSDTDTQYF. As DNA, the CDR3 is TGCGCCAGCAGCTTGGATGGGTCGGACACAGATACGCAGTATTTT. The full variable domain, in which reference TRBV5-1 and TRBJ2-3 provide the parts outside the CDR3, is KAGVTQTPRYLIKTRGQQVTLSCSPISGHRSVSWYQQTPGQGLQFLFEYFSETQRNKGNFPGRFSGRQFSNSRSEMNVSTLELGDSALYLCASSLDGSDTDTQYFGPGTRLTVL.

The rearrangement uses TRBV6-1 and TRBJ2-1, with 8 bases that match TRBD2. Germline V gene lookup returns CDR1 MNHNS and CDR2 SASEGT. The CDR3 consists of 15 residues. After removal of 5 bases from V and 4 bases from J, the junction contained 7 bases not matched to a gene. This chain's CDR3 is CASSRGGPLYNEQFF. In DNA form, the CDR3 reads TGTGCCAGCAGTCGGGGGGGACCCCTGTACAATGAGCAGTTCTTC.

CDR3 loop: CASRIGNQETQYF. CDR3 in DNA: TGCGCCAGCAGAATAGGGAACCAAGAGACCCAGTACTTC. The chain employs TRBV5-1 and TRBJ2-5; D not certain. In germline, CDR1 is SGHRS, CDR2 YFSETQ. The V end was cut by 5 bases, the J end by 0 bases, with 8 bases between. The CDR3 spans 13 residues.

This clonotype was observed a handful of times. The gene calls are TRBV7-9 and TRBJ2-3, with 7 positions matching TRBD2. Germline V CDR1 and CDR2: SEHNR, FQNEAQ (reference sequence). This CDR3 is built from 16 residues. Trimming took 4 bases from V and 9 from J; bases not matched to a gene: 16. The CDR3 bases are TGTGCCAGCAGCTCCGGACTAGTAAGATCTTCGTGGACGCAGTATTTT. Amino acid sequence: CASSSGLVRSSWTQYF.

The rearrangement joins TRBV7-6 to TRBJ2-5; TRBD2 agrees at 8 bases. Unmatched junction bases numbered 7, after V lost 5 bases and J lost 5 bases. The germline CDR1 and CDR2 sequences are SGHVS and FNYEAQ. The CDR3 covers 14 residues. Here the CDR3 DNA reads TGTGCCAGCAGCCCCCAGCGGGGGAGGGAGACCCAGTACTTC. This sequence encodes CASSPQRGRETQYF.

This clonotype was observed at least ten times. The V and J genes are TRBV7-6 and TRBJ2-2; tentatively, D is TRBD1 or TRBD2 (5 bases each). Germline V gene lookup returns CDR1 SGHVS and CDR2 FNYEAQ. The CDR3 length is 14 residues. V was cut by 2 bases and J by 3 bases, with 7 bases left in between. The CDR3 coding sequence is TGTGCCAGCAGCTTACAGGGACACACCGGGGAGCTGTTTTTT. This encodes CASSLQGHTGELFF. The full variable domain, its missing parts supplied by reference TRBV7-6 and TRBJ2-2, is GAGVSQSPRYKVTKRGQDVALRCDPISGHVSLYWYRQALGQGPEFLTYFNYEAQQDKSGLPNDRFSAERPEGSISTLTIQRTEQRDSAMYRCASSLQGHTGELFFGEGSRLTVL.

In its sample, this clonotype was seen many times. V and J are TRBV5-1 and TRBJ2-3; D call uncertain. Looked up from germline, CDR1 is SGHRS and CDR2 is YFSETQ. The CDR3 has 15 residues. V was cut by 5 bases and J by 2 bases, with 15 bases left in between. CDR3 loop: CASSPQGSYTDTQYF. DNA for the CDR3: TGCGCCAGCAGTCCACAAGGCAGCTACACAGATACGCAGTATTTT.

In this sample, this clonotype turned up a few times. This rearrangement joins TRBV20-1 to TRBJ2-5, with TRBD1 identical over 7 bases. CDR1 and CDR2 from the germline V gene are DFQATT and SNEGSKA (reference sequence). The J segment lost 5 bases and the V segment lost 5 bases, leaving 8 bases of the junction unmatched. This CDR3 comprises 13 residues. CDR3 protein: CSAPDRVGETQYF. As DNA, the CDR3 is TGCAGTGCTCCAGACAGGGTGGGTGAGACCCAGTACTTC.

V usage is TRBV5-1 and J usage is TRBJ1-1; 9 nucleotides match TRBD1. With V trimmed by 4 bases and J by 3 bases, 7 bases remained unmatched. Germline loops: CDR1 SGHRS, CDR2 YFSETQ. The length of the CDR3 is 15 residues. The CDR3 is CASSVTGGDYTEAFF. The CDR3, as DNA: TGCGCCAGCAGCGTAACAGGGGGCGATTACACTGAAGCTTTCTTT.

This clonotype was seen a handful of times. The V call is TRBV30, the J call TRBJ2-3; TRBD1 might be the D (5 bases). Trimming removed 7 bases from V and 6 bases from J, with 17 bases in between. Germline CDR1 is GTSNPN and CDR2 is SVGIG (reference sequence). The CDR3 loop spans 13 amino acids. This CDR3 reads CASIRVTGDTQYF. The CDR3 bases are TGTGCCTCCATCAGGGTCACAGGCGATACGCAGTATTTT.

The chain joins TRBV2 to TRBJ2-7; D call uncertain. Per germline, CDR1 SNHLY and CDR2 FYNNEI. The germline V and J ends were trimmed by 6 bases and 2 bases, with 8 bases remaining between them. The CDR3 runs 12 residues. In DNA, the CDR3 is TGTGCCAGCAGGCCCGACACCTACGAGCAGTACTTC. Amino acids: CASRPDTYEQYF.

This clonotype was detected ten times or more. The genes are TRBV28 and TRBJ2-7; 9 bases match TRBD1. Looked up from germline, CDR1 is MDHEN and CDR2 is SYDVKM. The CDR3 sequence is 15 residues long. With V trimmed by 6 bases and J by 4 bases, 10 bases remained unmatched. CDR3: CASSSNRGRTYEQYF. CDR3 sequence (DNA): TGTGCCAGCAGCTCTAACAGGGGGCGGACTTACGAGCAGTACTTC.